This TCR beta chain was recovered during a study of control samples from healthy donors and cancer patients. Germline values: CDR1 MGHDK, CDR2 SYGVNS. V shed 5 bases and J 3 bases; nucleotides not matched to a gene: 11. The CDR3 covers 17 residues. Libraries were prepared by immunoSEQ multiplex PCR; TCRdb keeps only in-frame clonotypes and omits some of them. The sample comprises around 49,000 clones, more than 70% of which are singletons, and roughly 1.5% rests with the top ten. V gene TRBV25-1 combines with J gene TRBJ1-5; the match to TRBD1 covers 9 bases. The sequencing input was PBMCs. The receptor was isolated from a man aged 35-49 years with colorectal cancer. The CDR3 protein is CASSPPGTGRDNQPQHF. For the CDR3, the DNA is TGTGCCAGCAGTCCACCAGGGACAGGGAGAGACAATCAGCCCCAGCATTTT.